This TCR beta chain originates from a study of lymphopenia after photon versus proton radiotherapy. Details on this clone: Its target is unknown.

Study-wide findings and caveats: Oligoclonal CD8+ Temra expansion after nadir drove photon patients' diversity drop.

Sequencing was performed with immunoSEQ multiplex PCR; in TCRdb, only in-frame clones are kept and a portion is missing. Among 150,000 to 200,000 clones listed, 88% were seen once. The sequence derives from a man aged 50 to 59 with gastric cancer. Here the sequenced sample was peripheral blood, taken from a patient treated with photon-based radiotherapy.

CDR3 sequence reads: CASWTGRTADTQYF. The DNA for the CDR3 is TGTGCCAGTTGGACAGGGAGAACAGCAGATACGCAGTATTTT. The J gene is TRBJ2-3, the V gene TRBV19, with TRBD1 matching over 8 bases. The CDR3 contains 14 residues. V gave up 8 bases and J gave up 4 bases; unmatched junction bases: 8. Germline V gives CDR1 LNHDA, CDR2 SQIVND (reference sequence).